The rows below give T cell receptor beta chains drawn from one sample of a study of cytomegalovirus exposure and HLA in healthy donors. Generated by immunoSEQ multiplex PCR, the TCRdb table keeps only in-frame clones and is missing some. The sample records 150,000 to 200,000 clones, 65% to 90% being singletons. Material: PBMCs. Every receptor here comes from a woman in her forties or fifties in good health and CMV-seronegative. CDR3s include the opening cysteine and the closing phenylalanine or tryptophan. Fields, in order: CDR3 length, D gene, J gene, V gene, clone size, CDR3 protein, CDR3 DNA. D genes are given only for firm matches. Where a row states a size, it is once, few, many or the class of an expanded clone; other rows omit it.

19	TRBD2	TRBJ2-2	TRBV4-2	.	CASSQALGLAGVWTGELFF	TGTGCCAGCAGCCAGGCGCTGGGACTAGCGGGAGTATGGACCGGGGAGCTGTTTTTT
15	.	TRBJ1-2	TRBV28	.	CASSATGLANYGYTF	TGTGCCAGCAGTGCCACAGGGCTCGCTAACTATGGCTACACCTTC
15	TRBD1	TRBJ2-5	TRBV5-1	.	CASSLDGTGAETQYF	TGCGCCAGCAGCTTGGACGGGACAGGGGCAGAGACCCAGTACTTC
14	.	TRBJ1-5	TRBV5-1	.	CASSGGLSGQPQHF	TGCGCCAGCAGCGGCGGGTTGTCGGGTCAGCCCCAGCATTTT
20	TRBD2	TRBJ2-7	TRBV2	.	CASSEARGLAGLKSHHEQYF	TGTGCCAGCAGTGAAGCAAGAGGACTAGCGGGCCTAAAAAGTCATCACGAGCAGTACTTC
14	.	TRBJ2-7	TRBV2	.	CASRRTGESYEQYF	TGTGCCAGCAGGAGGACCGGGGAATCCTACGAGCAGTACTTC
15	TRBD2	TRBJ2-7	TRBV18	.	CASSPTSGDSYEQYF	TGTGCCAGCTCGCCTACTAGCGGGGACTCCTACGAGCAGTACTTC
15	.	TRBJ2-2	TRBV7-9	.	CASSLASANTGELFF	TGTGCCAGCAGCTTAGCTAGCGCTAACACCGGGGAGCTGTTTTTT
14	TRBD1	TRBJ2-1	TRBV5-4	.	CASSRGQGGNEQFF	TGTGCCAGCAGCAGGGGACAGGGGGGCAATGAGCAGTTCTTC
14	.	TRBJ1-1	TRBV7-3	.	CASSLSPGNTEAFF	TGTGCCAGCAGCTTATCACCGGGGAACACTGAAGCTTTCTTT
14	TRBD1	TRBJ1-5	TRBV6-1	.	CASIRTGGNQPQHF	TGTGCCAGCATTAGGACAGGGGGTAATCAGCCCCAGCATTTT
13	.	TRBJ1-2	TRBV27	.	CASSDRTNYGYTF	TGTGCCAGCAGTGACAGGACTAACTATGGCTACACCTTC
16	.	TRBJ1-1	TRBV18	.	CASSPLGAGMNTEAFF	TGTGCCAGCTCACCATTGGGGGCAGGGATGAACACTGAAGCTTTCTTT
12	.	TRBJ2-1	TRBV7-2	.	CASSLLKLHQFF	TGTGCCAGCAGCTTACTTAAACTCCACCAGTTCTTC
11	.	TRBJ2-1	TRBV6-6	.	CASSYLNEQFF	TGTGCCAGCAGTTACCTAAATGAGCAGTTCTTC
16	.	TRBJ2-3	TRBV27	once	CASIVRTPRPTDTQYF	TGTGCCAGCATCGTCCGGACTCCCAGACCCACAGATACGCAGTATTTT
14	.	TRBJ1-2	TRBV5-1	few	CASSHGGTNYGYTF	TGCGCCAGCAGCCACGGAGGGACTAACTATGGCTACACCTTC
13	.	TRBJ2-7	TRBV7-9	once	CASSLVLGYEQYF	TGTGCCAGCAGCTTAGTCCTCGGCTACGAGCAGTACTTC
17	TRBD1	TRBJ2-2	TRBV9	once	CASSGTRGLTNTGELFF	TGTGCCAGCAGCGGGACCAGGGGGTTGACGAACACCGGGGAGCTGTTTTTT
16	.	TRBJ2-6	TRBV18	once	CASSPFQGTGANVLTF	TGTGCCAGCTCACCGTTTCAGGGGACTGGGGCCAACGTCCTGACTTTC
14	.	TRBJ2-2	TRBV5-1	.	CASSLGAGTGELFF	TGCGCCAGCAGCCTAGGGGCGGGGACCGGGGAGCTGTTTTTT
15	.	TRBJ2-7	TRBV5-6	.	CASSLGPLRTYEQYF	TGTGCCAGCAGCTTGGGCCCTCTACGCACCTACGAGCAGTACTTC
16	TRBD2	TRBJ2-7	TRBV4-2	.	CASSQDGGGASYEQYF	TGTGCCAGCAGCCAAGATGGGGGAGGGGCCTCCTACGAGCAGTACTTC
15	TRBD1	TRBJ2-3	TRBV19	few	CASSPTGVDTDTQYF	TGTGCCAGTAGTCCGACAGGGGTTGACACAGATACGCAGTATTTT
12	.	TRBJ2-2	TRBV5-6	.	CASSINTGELFF	TGTGCCAGCAGCATAAACACCGGGGAGCTGTTTTTT
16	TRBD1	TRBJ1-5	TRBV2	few	CAADPGQGALHQPQHF	TGTGCAGCAGACCCTGGACAGGGGGCTCTCCATCAGCCCCAGCATTTT
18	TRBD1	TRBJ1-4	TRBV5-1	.	CASSWGQGSEWRNEKLFF	TGCGCCAGCAGCTGGGGACAGGGCTCCGAATGGAGGAATGAAAAACTGTTTTTT
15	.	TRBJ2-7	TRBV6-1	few	CASKGGSSAVREQYF	TGTGCCAGCAAAGGGGGTAGTAGCGCGGTCCGCGAGCAGTACTTC
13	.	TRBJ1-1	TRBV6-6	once	CASRLTENTEAFF	TGTGCCAGCAGATTGACAGAGAACACTGAAGCTTTCTTT
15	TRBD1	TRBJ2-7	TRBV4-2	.	CASSRGQGASYEQYF	TGTGCCAGCAGCCGAGGACAGGGGGCGAGCTACGAGCAGTACTTC
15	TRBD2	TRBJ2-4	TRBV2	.	CASSELAGSENIQYF	TGTGCCAGCAGTGAACTAGCGGGATCCGAAAACATTCAGTACTTC
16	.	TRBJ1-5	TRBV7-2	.	CASSPSGRGGGQPQHF	TGTGCCAGCAGCCCTAGCGGAAGGGGCGGTGGTCAGCCCCAGCATTTT
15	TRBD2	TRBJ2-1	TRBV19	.	CASTSGRGPYNEQFF	TGTGCCAGTACTAGCGGGAGAGGACCCTACAATGAGCAGTTCTTC
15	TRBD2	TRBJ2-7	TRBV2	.	CASSPLAGRSYEQYF	TGTGCCAGCAGTCCCTTAGCGGGACGCTCCTACGAGCAGTACTTC
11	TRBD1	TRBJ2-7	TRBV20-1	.	CSARQGFGQYF	TGCAGTGCGAGACAGGGGTTCGGGCAGTACTTC
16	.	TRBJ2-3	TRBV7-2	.	CASSLAGAGVVDTQYF	TGTGCCAGCAGCTTAGCGGGGGCGGGAGTGGTAGATACGCAGTATTTT
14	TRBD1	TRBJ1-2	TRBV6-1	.	CASKRTGGVYGYTF	TGTGCCAGCAAACGGACAGGGGGGGTCTATGGCTACACCTTC
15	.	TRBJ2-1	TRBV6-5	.	CASSYGQKGGNEQFF	TGTGCCAGCAGTTACGGGCAGAAAGGGGGCAATGAGCAGTTCTTC
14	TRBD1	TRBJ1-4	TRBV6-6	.	CASSLRQGNEKLFF	TGTGCCAGCAGTTTGAGACAGGGTAATGAAAAACTGTTTTTT
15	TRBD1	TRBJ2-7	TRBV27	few	CASSSTGGSEHEQYF	TGTGCCAGCAGTTCAACAGGGGGGTCCGAACACGAGCAGTACTTC
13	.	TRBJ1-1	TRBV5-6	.	CASSRNWNTEAFF	TGTGCCAGCAGCCGCAACTGGAACACTGAAGCTTTCTTT
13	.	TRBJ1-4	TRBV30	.	CAWSGGANEKLFF	TGTGCCTGGAGTGGGGGAGCTAATGAAAAACTGTTTTTT
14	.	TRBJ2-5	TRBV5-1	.	CASRPTGEVGTQYF	TGCGCCAGCAGACCAACAGGGGAGGTAGGGACCCAGTACTTC
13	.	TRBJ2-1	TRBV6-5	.	CASSQGVGGQQFF	TGTGCCAGCAGCCAGGGGGTCGGGGGTCAGCAGTTCTTC
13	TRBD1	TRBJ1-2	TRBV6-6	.	CASSPDRAYGYTF	TGTGCCAGCAGTCCGGACAGGGCCTATGGCTACACCTTC
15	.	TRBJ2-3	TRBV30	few	CAWSVSGGRADTQYF	TGTGCCTGGAGTGTATCCGGGGGTCGAGCAGATACGCAGTATTTT
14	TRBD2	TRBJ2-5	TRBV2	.	CASRGTGRRETQYF	TGTGCCAGCAGGGGTACCGGGAGGAGAGAGACCCAGTACTTC
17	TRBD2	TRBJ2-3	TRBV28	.	CASSLGTSGRQSDTQYF	TGTGCCAGCAGTTTGGGGACTAGCGGGAGGCAGTCAGATACGCAGTATTTT
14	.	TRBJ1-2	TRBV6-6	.	CASSYPGANYGYTF	TGTGCCAGCAGTTACCCAGGGGCTAACTATGGCTACACCTTC
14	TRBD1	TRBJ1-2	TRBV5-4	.	CASIGTGRAYGYTF	TGTGCCAGCATCGGGACAGGGAGGGCCTATGGCTACACCTTC
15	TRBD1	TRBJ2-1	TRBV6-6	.	CASRYSWQGANEQFF	TGTGCCAGCAGATACTCATGGCAGGGGGCCAATGAGCAGTTCTTC
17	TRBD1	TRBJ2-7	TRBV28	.	CASRQGGFRDRGFAQYF	TGTGCCAGCAGACAAGGGGGGTTCCGGGACAGGGGTTTCGCGCAGTACTTC
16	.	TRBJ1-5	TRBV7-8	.	CASSFTGTNPNQPQHF	TGTGCCAGCAGCTTTACGGGGACAAATCCCAATCAGCCCCAGCATTTT
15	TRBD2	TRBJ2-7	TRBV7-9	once	CASSIGTTSLYEQYF	TGTGCCAGCAGCATAGGGACTACCAGTCTTTACGAGCAGTACTTC
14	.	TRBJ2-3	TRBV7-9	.	CASMRSSSTDTQYF	TGTGCCAGTATGAGGTCCTCTAGCACAGATACGCAGTATTTT
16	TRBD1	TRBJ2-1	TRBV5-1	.	CASSRTGTGYNNEQFF	TGCGCCAGCAGCCGTACCGGGACAGGGTACAACAATGAGCAGTTCTTC
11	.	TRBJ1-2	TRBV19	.	CASESNYGYTF	TGTGCCAGTGAGTCTAACTATGGCTACACCTTC
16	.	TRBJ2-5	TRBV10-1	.	CASSESGVRGEETQYF	TGCGCCAGCAGTGAGTCGGGCGTTCGGGGAGAAGAGACCCAGTACTTC
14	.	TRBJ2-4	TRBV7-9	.	CASSLGAAKNIQYF	TGTGCCAGCAGCTTGGGGGCCGCCAAAAACATTCAGTACTTC